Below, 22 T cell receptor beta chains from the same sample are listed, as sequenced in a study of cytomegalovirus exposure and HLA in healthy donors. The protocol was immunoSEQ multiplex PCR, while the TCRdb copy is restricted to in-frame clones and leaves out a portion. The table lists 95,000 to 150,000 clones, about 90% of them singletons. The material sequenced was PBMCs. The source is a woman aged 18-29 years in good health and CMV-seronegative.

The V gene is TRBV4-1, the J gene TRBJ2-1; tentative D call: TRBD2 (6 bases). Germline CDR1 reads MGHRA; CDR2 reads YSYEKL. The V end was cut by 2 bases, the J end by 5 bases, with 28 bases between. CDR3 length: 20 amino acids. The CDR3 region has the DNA TGCGCCAGCAGCCAACATTACTTCGGGGGACCCCCTACCCGAAACAATGAGCAGTTCTTC. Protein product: CASSQHYFGGPPTRNNEQFF.

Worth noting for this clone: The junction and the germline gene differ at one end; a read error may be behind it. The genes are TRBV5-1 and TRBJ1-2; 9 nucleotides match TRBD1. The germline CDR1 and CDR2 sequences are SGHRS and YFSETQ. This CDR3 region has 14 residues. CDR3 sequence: CASSLQGQGLELAF. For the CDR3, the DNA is TGCGCCAGCAGCTTGCAGGGACAGGGTTTGGAGCTCGCCTTC.

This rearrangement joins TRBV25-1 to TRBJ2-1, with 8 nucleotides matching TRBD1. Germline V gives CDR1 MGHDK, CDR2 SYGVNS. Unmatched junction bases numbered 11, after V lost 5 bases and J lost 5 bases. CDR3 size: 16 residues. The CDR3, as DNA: TGTGCCAGCAGTCCCGGAGGACAGGGATGGAACAATGAGCAGTTCTTC. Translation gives CASSPGGQGWNNEQFF.

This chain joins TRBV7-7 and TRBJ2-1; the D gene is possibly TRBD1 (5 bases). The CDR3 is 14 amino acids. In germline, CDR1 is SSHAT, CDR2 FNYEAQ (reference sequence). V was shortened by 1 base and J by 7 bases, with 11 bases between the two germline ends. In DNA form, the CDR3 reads TGTGCCAGCAGCTTAGTGCAGGGTGGGAATGAGCAGTTCTTC. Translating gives CASSLVQGGNEQFF.

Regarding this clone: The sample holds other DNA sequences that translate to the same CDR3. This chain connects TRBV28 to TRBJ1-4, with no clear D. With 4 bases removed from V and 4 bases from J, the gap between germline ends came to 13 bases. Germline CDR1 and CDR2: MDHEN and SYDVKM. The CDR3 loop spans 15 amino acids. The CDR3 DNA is TGTGCCAGCAGTTCCCGGAGGCGAGATAATGAAAAACTGTTTTTT. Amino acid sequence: CASSSRRRDNEKLFF. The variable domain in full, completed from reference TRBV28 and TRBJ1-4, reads DVKVTQSSRYLVKRTGEKVFLECVQDMDHENMFWYRQDPGLGLRLIYFSYDVKMKEKGDIPEGYSVSREKKERFSLILESASTNQTSMYLCASSSRRRDNEKLFFGSGTQLSVL.

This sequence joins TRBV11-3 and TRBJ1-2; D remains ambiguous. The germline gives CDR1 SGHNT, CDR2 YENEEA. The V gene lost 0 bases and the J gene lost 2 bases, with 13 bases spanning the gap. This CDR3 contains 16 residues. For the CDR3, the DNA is TGTGCCAGCAGCTTAGATGGGAGAGGCTCGAACTATGGCTACACCTTC. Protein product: CASSLDGRGSNYGYTF.

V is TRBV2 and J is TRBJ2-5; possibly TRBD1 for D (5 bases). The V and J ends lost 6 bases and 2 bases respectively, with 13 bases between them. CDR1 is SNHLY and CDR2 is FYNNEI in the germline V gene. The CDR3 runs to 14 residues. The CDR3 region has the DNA TGTGCCAGCAGCCGCCGACAGAGTCAAGAGACCCAGTACTTC. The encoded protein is CASSRRQSQETQYF.

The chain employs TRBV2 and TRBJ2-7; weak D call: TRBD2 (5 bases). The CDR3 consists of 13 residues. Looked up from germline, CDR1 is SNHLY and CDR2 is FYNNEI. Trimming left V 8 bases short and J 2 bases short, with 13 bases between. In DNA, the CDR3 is TGTGCCAGCTGCCCGGGGTCCCCCTACGAGCAGTACTTC. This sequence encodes CASCPGSPYEQYF.

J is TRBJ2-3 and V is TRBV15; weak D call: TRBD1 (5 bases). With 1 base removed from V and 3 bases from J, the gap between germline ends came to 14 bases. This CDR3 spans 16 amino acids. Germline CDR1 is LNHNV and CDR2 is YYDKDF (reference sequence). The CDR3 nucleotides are TGTGCCACCAGCAGAGGAGACAGATCTAGAACAGATACGCAGTATTTT. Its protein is CATSRGDRSRTDTQYF.

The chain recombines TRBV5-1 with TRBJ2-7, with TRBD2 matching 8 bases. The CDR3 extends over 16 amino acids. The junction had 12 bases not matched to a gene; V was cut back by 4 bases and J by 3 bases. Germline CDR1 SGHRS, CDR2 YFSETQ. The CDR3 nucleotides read TGCGCCAGCAGCGCCTCCTTACTAGCGGACGACTACGAGCAGTACTTC. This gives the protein CASSASLLADDYEQYF.

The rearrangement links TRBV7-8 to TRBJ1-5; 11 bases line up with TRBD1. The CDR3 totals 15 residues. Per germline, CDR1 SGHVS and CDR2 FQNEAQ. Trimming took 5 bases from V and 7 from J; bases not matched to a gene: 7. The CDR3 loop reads CASSPRTGGDQPQHF. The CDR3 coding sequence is TGTGCCAGCAGCCCCCGGACAGGGGGCGACCAGCCCCAGCATTTT.

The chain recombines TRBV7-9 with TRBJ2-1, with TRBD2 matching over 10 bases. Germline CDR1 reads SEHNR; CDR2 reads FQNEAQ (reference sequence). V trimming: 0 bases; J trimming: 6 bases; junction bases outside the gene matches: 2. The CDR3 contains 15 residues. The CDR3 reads CASSLASGRTNEQFF. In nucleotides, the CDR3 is TGTGCCAGCAGCTTAGCTAGCGGGAGGACCAATGAGCAGTTCTTC.

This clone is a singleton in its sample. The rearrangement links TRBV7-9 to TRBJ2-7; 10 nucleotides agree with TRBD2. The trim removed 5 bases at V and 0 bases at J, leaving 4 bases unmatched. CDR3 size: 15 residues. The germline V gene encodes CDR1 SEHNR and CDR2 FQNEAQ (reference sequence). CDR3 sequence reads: CASSTLAGNSYEQYF. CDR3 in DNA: TGTGCCAGCAGCACACTAGCGGGGAACTCCTACGAGCAGTACTTC.

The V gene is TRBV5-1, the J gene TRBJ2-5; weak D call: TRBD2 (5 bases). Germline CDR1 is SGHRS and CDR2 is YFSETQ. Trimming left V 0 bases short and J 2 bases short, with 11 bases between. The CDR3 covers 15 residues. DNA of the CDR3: TGCGCCAGCAGCTTGGCCGTCGGGGTTCAAGAGACCCAGTACTTC. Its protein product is CASSLAVGVQETQYF.

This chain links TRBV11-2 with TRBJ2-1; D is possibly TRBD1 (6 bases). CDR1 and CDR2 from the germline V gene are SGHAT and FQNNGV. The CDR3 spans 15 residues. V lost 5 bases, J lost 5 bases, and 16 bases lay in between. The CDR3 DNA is TGTGCCAGCAGCCTCCAACGCTCAGGGGACAATGAGCAGTTCTTC. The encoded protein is CASSLQRSGDNEQFF. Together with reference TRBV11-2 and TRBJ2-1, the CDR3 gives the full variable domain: EAGVAQSPRYKIIEKRQSVAFWCNPISGHATLYWYQQILGQGPKLLIQFQNNGVVDDSQLPKDRFSAERLKGVDSTLKIQPAKLEDSAVYLCASSLQRSGDNEQFFGPGTRLTVL.

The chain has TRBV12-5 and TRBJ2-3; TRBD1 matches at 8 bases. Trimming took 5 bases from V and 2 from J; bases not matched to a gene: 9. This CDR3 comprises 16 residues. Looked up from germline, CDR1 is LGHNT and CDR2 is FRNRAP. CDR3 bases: TGTGCTAGTGGTCGATCGACAGGGGCGTTCACAGATACGCAGTATTTT. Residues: CASGRSTGAFTDTQYF.

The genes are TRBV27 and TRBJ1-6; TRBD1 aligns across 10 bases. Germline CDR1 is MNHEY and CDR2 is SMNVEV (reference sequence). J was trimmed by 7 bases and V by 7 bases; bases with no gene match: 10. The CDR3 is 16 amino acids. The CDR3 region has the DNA TGTGCCAGCAATAGTCCGGGACAGGGGCCGAATTCACCCCTCCACTTT. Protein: CASNSPGQGPNSPLHF.

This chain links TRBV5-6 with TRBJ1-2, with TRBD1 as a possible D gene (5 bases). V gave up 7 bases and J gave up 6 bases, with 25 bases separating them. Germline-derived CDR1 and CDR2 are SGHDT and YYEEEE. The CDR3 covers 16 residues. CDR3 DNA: TGTGCCAGCTCCCGCCGCACAGGTTATATCGGGCATGGCTACACCTTC. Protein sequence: CASSRRTGYIGHGYTF.

Here the CDR3 reads CASSLGSGEPQYF. The CDR3 DNA sequence: TGTGCCAGCAGCTTGGGTAGTGGGGAGCCCCAGTACTTC. The rearrangement joins TRBV5-6 to TRBJ2-5; TRBD2 might be the D (5 bases). From germline, CDR1 is SGHDT and CDR2 YYEEEE. The CDR3 length is 13 residues. Trimming removed 0 bases from V and 9 bases from J, with 12 bases in between.

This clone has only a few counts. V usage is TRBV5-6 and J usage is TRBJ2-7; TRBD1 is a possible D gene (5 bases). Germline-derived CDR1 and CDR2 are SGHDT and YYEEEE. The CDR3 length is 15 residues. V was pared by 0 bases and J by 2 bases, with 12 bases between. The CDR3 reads CASSLVQGYTYEQYF. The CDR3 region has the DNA TGTGCCAGCAGCTTGGTGCAGGGTTATACCTACGAGCAGTACTTC.

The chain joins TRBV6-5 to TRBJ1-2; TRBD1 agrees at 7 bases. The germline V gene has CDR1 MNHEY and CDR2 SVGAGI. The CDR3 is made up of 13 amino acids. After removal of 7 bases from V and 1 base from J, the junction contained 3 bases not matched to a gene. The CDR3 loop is CASTRDSNYGYTF. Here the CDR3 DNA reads TGTGCCAGCACTAGGGACAGTAACTATGGCTACACCTTC.

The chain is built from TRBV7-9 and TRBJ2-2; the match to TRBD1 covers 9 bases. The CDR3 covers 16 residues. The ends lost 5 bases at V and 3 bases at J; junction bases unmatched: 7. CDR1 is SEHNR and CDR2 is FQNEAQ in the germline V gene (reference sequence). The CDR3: CASSKTGGIDTGELFF. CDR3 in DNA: TGTGCCAGCAGCAAGACAGGGGGGATTGACACCGGGGAGCTGTTTTTT.